The clone carrying this TCR beta chain was seen ten or more times. The sample belongs to a study of T cells after yellow fever vaccination. TCRdb processed the 5' RACE reads anew with MiXCR; each CDR3 protein has one entry. The sample shows about 340,000 distinct CDR3 sequences, approximately 4.2% of them seen only once. Germline CDR1 is SGHTA and CDR2 is FQGNSA. There are 16 residues in the CDR3. Trimming took off 5 bases at V and 4 bases at J, with 20 bases between the two ends. This clonotype was sampled from a man younger than 30 who received the YFV17D yellow fever vaccine. The V and J genes are TRBV7-2 and TRBJ2-5, with unresolved D. Sequencing used PBMCs, obtained 5 days after the yellow fever booster vaccination. The CDR3 DNA is TGTGCCAGCAGCCCAGCCCGGTCGGTTTTGGGAGAGACCCAGTACTTC. Its translation is CASSPARSVLGETQYF.